The present T cell receptor beta chain was sequenced within a study of CD8 T cells in Susac syndrome. Germline V gives CDR1 MNHEY, CDR2 SMNVEV (reference sequence). V was clipped by 5 bases and J by 4 bases; unmatched bases: 7. The CDR3 is 15 residues long. Study-wide points: An acknowledgment was made by the study that its TCR sequencing and HLA analysis involved relatively few individuals.

About this clonotype: The target antigen is unknown.

Random-hexamer reverse transcription was applied to roughly 0.5 to 1 ug RNA. TCRdb re-called the immunoSEQ multiplex PCR reads through MiXCR, storing one row per CDR3 protein. Of 250,000 to 350,000 distinct CDR3 sequences in the sample, approximately 85% were seen once. Material for sequencing was CD8+ T cells from PBMCs. The clonotype was recovered from a human donor with multiple sclerosis. The rearrangement links TRBV27 to TRBJ1-2, with TRBD1 matching 10 bases. In nucleotides, the CDR3 is TGTGCCAGCAGTCCCGCGGGGACAGGGGTCTATGGCTACACCTTC. It encodes CASSPAGTGVYGYTF.